This T cell receptor beta chain was captured by sequencing in a study of blood T cells in healthy people across ages. There are 15 residues in the CDR3. V lost 6 bases to trimming and J lost 5 bases, with 20 bases between them. Germline V gene lookup returns CDR1 DFQATT and CDR2 SNEGSKA (reference sequence). This clonotype was counted a few times. Its matching antigen is unknown. It was with a sample-barcoded 5' primer and a J-beta primer mix that a second PCR of about 6 to 12 cycles was run. TCRdb re-called the 5' RACE reads with MiXCR, one entry per CDR3 protein. The sample consists of 1.5 million to 1.9 million distinct CDR3 sequences, approximately 42% of them appearing once. Healthy Caucasian individuals from Russia aged about 6 to 90 were enrolled as donors. General study findings and limits: The recorded TCR beta diversity per million T cells decreased in a roughly linear manner with age.

Sequencing used blood. The receptor comes from a woman aged 18 to 35 in good health. V usage is TRBV20-1 and J usage is TRBJ2-1, with D tentatively TRBD1 or TRBD2 (6 bases each). This CDR3 reads CSAVRDHRGHNEQFF. For the CDR3, the DNA is TGCAGTGCCGTCCGGGACCACCGGGGGCACAATGAGCAGTTCTTC.